The 4 T cell receptor beta chains reported below all come from one sample, sequenced in a study of T cell responses to AZD1222 COVID-19 vaccine. Some clones are missing from TCRdb's copy, which holds only in-frame ones; the method was immunoSEQ multiplex PCR. The sample lists 30,000 to 35,000 clones, 80% to 95% occurring once. The sample was peripheral blood, taken on day 0 of AZD1222 vaccination. The receptor source for this set is an adult in good health.

The chain links TRBV6-2 or TRBV6-3 to TRBJ1-6, with unresolved D. Between the trimmed V and J ends, which lost 2 bases and 7 bases, there was a span of 18 bases. CDR3 length: 17 residues. Germline loops: CDR1 MNHEY, CDR2 SVGEGT. The CDR3 protein is CASSYPPEGSRNSPLHF. In DNA form, the CDR3 reads TGTGCCAGCAGTTACCCTCCGGAGGGTTCCCGAAATTCACCCCTCCACTTT.

The V and J genes are TRBV12-5 and TRBJ1-5; D unresolved. V was shortened by 7 bases and J by 2 bases, with 9 bases between the two germline ends. Per the germline V gene, CDR1 is LGHNT and CDR2 is FRNRAP. The CDR3 contains 13 residues. The CDR3 sequence: CASEGDGNQPQHF. CDR3 sequence (DNA): TGTGCTAGTGAAGGAGATGGCAATCAGCCCCAGCATTTT. Full variable domain (rest looked up from reference TRBV12-5 and TRBJ1-5): DARVTQTPRHKVTEMGQEVTMRCQPILGHNTVFWYRQTMMQGLELLAYFRNRAPLDDSGMPKDRFSAEMPDATLATLKIQPSEPRDSAVYFCASEGDGNQPQHFGDGTRLSIL.

This chain links TRBV7-2 with TRBJ2-2; no definite D call. V was shortened by 3 bases and J by 6 bases, with 2 bases between the two germline ends. The CDR3 spans 11 residues. Germline CDR1 is SGHTA and CDR2 is FQGNSA. The CDR3 DNA reads as TGTGCCAGCAGCTTCGCCGGGGAGCTGTTTTTT. It encodes CASSFAGELFF.

V gene TRBV10-3 combines with J gene TRBJ1-2; D remains ambiguous. V gave up 0 bases and J gave up 8 bases, with 4 bases separating them. Germline V lookup: CDR1 ENHRY, CDR2 SYGVKD. This CDR3 is 11 amino acids long. As DNA, the CDR3 is TGTGCCATCAGTGAGTCGGAGGGCTACACCTTC. This codes for CAISESEGYTF.